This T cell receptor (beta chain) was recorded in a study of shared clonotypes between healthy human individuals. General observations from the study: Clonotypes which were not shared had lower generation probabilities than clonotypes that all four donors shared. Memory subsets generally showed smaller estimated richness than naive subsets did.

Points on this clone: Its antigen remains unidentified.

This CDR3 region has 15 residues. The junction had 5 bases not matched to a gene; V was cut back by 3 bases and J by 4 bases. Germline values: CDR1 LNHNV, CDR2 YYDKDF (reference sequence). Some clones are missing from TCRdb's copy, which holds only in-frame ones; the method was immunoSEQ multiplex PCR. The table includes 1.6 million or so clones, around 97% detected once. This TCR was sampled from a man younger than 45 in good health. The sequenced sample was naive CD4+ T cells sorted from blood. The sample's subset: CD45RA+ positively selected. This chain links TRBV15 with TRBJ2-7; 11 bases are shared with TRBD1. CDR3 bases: TGTGCCACCAGCAGGCACCGGGACAGGGGGTACGAGCAGTACTTC. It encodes CATSRHRDRGYEQYF.